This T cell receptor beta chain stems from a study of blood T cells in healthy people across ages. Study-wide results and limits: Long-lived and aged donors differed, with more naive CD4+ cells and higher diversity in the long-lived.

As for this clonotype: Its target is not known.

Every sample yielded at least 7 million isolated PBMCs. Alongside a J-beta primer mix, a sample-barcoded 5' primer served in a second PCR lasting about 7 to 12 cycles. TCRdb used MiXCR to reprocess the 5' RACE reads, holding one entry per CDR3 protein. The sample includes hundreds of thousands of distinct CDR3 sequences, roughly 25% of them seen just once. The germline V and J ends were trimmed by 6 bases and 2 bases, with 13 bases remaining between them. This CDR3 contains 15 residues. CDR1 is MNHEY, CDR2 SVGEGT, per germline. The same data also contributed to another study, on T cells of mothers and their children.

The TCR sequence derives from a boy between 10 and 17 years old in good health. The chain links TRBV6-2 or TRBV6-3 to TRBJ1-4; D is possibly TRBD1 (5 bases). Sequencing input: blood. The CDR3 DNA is TGTGCCAGCAGCAGAGCGGGGGAGACTAATGAAAAACTGTTTTTT. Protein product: CASSRAGETNEKLFF.